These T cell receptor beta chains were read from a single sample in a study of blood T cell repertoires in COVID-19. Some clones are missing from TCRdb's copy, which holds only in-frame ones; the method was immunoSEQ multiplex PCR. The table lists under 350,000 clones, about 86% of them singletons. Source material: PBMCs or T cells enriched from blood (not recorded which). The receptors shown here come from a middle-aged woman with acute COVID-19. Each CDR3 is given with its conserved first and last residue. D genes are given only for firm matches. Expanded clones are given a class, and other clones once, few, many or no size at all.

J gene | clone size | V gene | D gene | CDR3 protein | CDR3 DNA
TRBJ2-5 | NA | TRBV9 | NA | CASSVDSGETQYF | TGTGCCAGCAGCGTCGACTCAGGGGAGACCCAGTACTTC
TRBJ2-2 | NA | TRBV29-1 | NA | CSVERVSRQTNTGELFF | TGCAGCGTTGAAAGAGTATCTCGGCAGACAAACACCGGGGAGCTGTTTTTT
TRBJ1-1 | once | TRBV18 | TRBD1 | CASTGQQSLNTEAFF | TGTGCCAGCACGGGACAGCAGAGCTTGAACACTGAAGCTTTCTTT
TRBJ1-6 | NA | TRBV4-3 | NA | CASSQDVVGAPNSPLHF | TGCGCCAGCAGCCAAGATGTCGTTGGAGCCCCAAATTCACCCCTCCACTTT
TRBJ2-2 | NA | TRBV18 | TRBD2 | CASSRNSGLASVRGTGELFF | TGTGCCAGCTCACGTAATTCGGGACTAGCGAGCGTTCGGGGCACCGGGGAGCTGTTTTTT
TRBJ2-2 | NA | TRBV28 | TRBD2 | CASRGVAGLLTGELFF | TGTGCCAGCAGGGGGGTAGCGGGTCTCCTAACCGGGGAGCTGTTTTTT
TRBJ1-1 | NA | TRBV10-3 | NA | CAIRAGGWNTEAFF | TGTGCCATCCGGGCGGGGGGGTGGAACACTGAAGCTTTCTTT
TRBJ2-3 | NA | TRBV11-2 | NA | CASSLVPGLGGHTDTQYF | TGTGCCAGCAGCTTAGTGCCCGGATTAGGGGGACACACAGATACGCAGTATTTT
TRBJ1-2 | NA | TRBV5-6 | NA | CASITAGPDGYTF | TGTGCCAGCATCACTGCGGGACCTGATGGCTACACCTTC
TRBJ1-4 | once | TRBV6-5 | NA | CAGAGVGEKLFF | TGTGCCGGAGCGGGGGTTGGGGAAAAACTGTTTTTT
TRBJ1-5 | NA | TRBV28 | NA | CASSAVGGGSNQPQHF | TGTGCCAGCAGTGCCGTCGGGGGAGGAAGCAATCAGCCCCAGCATTTT
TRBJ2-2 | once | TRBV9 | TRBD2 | CASSVDGGAGITGELFF | TGTGCCAGCAGCGTAGACGGGGGGGCCGGTATCACCGGGGAGCTGTTTTTT
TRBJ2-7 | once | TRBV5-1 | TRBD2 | CASSYGGTSGNSYEQYF | TGCGCCAGCTCCTATGGGGGGACTAGCGGGAACTCCTACGAGCAGTACTTC
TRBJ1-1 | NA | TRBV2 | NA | CASTLTDMNTEAFF | TGTGCCAGCACCCTGACAGATATGAACACTGAAGCTTTCTTT
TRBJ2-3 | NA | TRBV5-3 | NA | CAERTSTDTQYF | TGTGCCGAACGGACAAGCACAGATACGCAGTATTTT
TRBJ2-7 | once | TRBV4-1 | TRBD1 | CASSQGGQEIYEQYF | TGCGCCAGCAGCCAAGGGGGACAGGAAATTTACGAGCAGTACTTC
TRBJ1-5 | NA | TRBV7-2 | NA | CASSQRTEVNQPQHF | TGTGCCAGCAGCCAGCGGACAGAGGTCAATCAGCCCCAGCATTTT
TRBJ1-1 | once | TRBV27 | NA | CASSSALGGGGAFF | TGTGCCAGCAGTTCCGCCTTAGGTGGGGGGGGAGCTTTCTTT